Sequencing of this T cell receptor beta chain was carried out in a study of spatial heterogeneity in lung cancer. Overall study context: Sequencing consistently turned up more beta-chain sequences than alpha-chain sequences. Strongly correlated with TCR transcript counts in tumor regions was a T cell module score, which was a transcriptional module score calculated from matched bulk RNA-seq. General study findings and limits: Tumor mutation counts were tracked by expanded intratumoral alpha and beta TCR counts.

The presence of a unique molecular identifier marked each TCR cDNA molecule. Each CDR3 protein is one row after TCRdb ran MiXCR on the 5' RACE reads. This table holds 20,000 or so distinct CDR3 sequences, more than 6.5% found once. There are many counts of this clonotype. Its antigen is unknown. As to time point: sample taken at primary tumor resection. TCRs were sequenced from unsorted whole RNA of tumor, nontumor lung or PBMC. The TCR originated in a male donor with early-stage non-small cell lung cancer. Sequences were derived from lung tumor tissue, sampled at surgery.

As DNA, the CDR3 is TGCAGTGCTAGAGTAGGGAGCTCCTATAATTCACCCCTCCACTTT. Its protein is CSARVGSSYNSPLHF. V usage is TRBV20-1 and J usage is TRBJ1-6; D is undetermined. This CDR3 contains 15 residues. The germline CDR1 and CDR2 sequences are DFQATT and SNEGSKA (reference sequence). Trimming removed 1 base at V and 0 bases at J, with 7 bases between.